A single sample is the source of the 30 T cell receptor beta chains below, sequenced in a study of blood T cell repertoires in COVID-19. Sequenced by immunoSEQ multiplex PCR; TCRdb stores in-frame clones only, minus some. Of 430,000 or so clones listed, 85% to 90% are singletons. The sample consisted of peripheral blood. The receptors here all came from a man younger than 30 with COVID-19, enrolled during active disease.

This rearrangement joins TRBV19 to TRBJ1-6; 8 nucleotides match TRBD1. This CDR3 comprises 15 residues. The junction had 10 bases not matched to a gene; V was cut back by 8 bases and J by 7 bases. The germline gives CDR1 LNHDA, CDR2 SQIVND (reference sequence). The CDR3 DNA sequence: TGTGCCAGTTCTCAGGACAGGGCAGCAAATTCACCCCTCCACTTT. Translating gives CASSQDRAANSPLHF.

The V gene is TRBV5-1, the J gene TRBJ2-3, with D hard to call. Germline values: CDR1 SGHRS, CDR2 YFSETQ. CDR3 size: 11 residues. Trimming pared 3 bases from V and 6 bases from J, leaving 5 bases between. The CDR3: CASSWADTQYF. CDR3 in DNA: TGCGCCAGCAGCTGGGCGGATACGCAGTATTTT.

The rearrangement links TRBV19 to TRBJ2-5; 12 bases line up with TRBD2. Losses at the gene ends were 7 bases for V and 1 base for J; bases not matched to a gene: 1. The CDR3 totals 14 residues. CDR1 is LNHDA and CDR2 is SQIVND in the germline V gene (reference sequence). In nucleotides, the CDR3 is TGTGCCAGTAAGACTAGCGGGGGCCAAGAGACCCAGTACTTC. This gives the protein CASKTSGGQETQYF.

J is TRBJ2-2 and V is TRBV4-1, with D perhaps matching TRBD2 (6 bases). Germline lookup yields CDR1 MGHRA and CDR2 YSYEKL. The CDR3 totals 16 residues. Trimming stripped 1 base from V and 2 bases from J, with 11 bases between. CDR3 nucleotides: TGCGCCAGCAGCCAAGGACTAGAGATCAACACCGGGGAGCTGTTTTTT. Translation: CASSQGLEINTGELFF.

Notes on this clone: Other DNA sequences in this specimen translate into the identical CDR3. The J gene is TRBJ2-7, the V gene TRBV7-9; TRBD1 is a possible D gene (6 bases). Germline V gives CDR1 SEHNR, CDR2 FQNEAQ (reference sequence). Trimming removed 6 bases at V and 2 bases at J, with 11 bases between. The CDR3 is 13 residues long. Here the CDR3 reads CASSLAGAYEQYF. The CDR3 DNA reads as TGTGCCAGCAGTTTGGCAGGGGCCTACGAGCAGTACTTC. Full variable domain (rest looked up from reference TRBV7-9 and TRBJ2-7): DTGVSQNPRHKITKRGQNVTFRCDPISEHNRLYWYRQTLGQGPEFLTYFQNEAQLEKSRLLSDRFSAERPKGSFSTLEIQRTEQGDSAMYLCASSLAGAYEQYFGPGTRLTVT.

As for this clone: Within the sample, other DNA sequences also encode this same CDR3. The J gene is TRBJ2-5, the V gene TRBV18; D remains ambiguous. V was pared by 3 bases and J by 4 bases, with 3 bases between. Looked up from germline, CDR1 is KGHSH and CDR2 is LQKENI. This CDR3 spans 11 amino acids. Here the CDR3 reads CASSPRETQYF. DNA of the CDR3: TGTGCCAGCTCACCTCGAGAGACCCAGTACTTC.

The chain is built from TRBV7-9 and TRBJ2-1; 14 nucleotides match TRBD2. This CDR3 has 16 amino acids. V shed 3 bases and J 12 bases; nucleotides not matched to a gene: 10. Germline CDR1 and CDR2: SEHNR and FQNEAQ (reference sequence). For the CDR3, the DNA is TGTGCCAGCAGCTTCTCCGGGACTAGCGGGAGTGTGGGGCAGTTCTTC. Translating it yields CASSFSGTSGSVGQFF.

The CDR3 loop is CASSETRDTYYGYTF. The CDR3 bases are TGTGCCAGTAGTGAGACCCGGGACACCTACTATGGCTACACCTTC. The gene calls are TRBV19 and TRBJ1-2, with TRBD1 as a possible D gene (6 bases). Germline-derived CDR1 and CDR2 are LNHDA and SQIVND (reference sequence). The CDR3 runs to 15 residues. V lost 5 bases, J lost 3 bases, and 16 bases lay in between.

In this sample, this clone turned up a few times. CDR3 residues: CASTQGWGEPQHF. DNA for the CDR3: TGTGCCAGTACGCAGGGTTGGGGGGAGCCCCAGCATTTT. The V and J genes are TRBV19 and TRBJ1-5; D may be TRBD1 (5 bases). The CDR3 sequence is 13 residues long. In germline, CDR1 is LNHDA, CDR2 SQIVND (reference sequence). The V end was cut by 7 bases, the J end by 8 bases, with 15 bases between.

This chain uses TRBV3-1 (or the pseudogene TRBV3-2) with TRBJ1-1; TRBD1 matches at 11 bases. The germline gives CDR1 LGHDT, CDR2 YNNKEL (reference sequence). The V gene end was trimmed by 4 bases and the J gene end by 2 bases; junction bases not matched to a gene: 3. There are 15 residues in the CDR3. CDR3 DNA sequence: TGTGCCAGCAGCCGGGGGACAGGGGGAAACACTGAAGCTTTCTTT. This sequence encodes CASSRGTGGNTEAFF.

The CDR3 here is CASSILAGGGDTQYF. In DNA, the CDR3 is TGTGCCAGCAGCATTCTAGCGGGAGGAGGGGATACGCAGTATTTT. The chain has TRBV13 and TRBJ2-3, with 11 bases identical to TRBD2. This CDR3 spans 15 amino acids. V lost 5 bases, J lost 6 bases, and 7 bases stayed unmatched. CDR1 and CDR2 from the germline V gene are PRHDT and FYEKMQ (reference sequence).

This clone has just one count. The chain carries TRBV19 and TRBJ2-3; D is uncertain. The V end lost 3 bases, the J end lost 6 bases, and 10 bases lay between the germline ends. Germline V lookup: CDR1 LNHDA, CDR2 SQIVND (reference sequence). The CDR3 totals 13 residues. CDR3 protein: CASSIVHSDTQYF. CDR3 nucleotide sequence: TGTGCCAGTAGTATCGTACACAGTGATACGCAGTATTTT.

The chain joins TRBV25-1 to TRBJ1-2; D is possibly TRBD1 (5 bases). Germline V lookup: CDR1 MGHDK, CDR2 SYGVNS. There are 11 residues in the CDR3. Trimming removed 3 bases from V and 12 bases from J, with 11 bases in between. CDR3 protein: CASSERGANTF. As DNA, the CDR3 is TGTGCCAGCAGTGAGCGGGGCGCAAACACCTTC.

A single count supports this clone. The chain uses TRBV6-5 and TRBJ2-3; TRBD2 aligns across 8 bases. The CDR3 has 14 amino acids. The J segment lost 4 bases and the V segment lost 9 bases, leaving 9 bases of the junction unmatched. Germline V gives CDR1 MNHEY, CDR2 SVGAGI. The CDR3 DNA follows: TGTGCCAGGGGGGGACTAGAAAGGGCAGATACGCAGTATTTT. Translation gives CARGGLERADTQYF.

The chain combines TRBV3-1 (or the pseudogene TRBV3-2) with TRBJ2-5; TRBD1 is a possible D gene (6 bases). Germline V gene lookup returns CDR1 LGHDT and CDR2 YNNKEL (reference sequence). V was cut by 4 bases and J by 2 bases, with 17 bases left in between. This CDR3 contains 16 residues. CDR3 sequence (DNA): TGTGCCAGCAGCCCCACCGTACAGGGCAGTCAAGAGACCCAGTACTTC. The encoded protein is CASSPTVQGSQETQYF.

The rearrangement links TRBV7-9 to TRBJ2-5; 7 bases match TRBD1. V lost 3 bases and J lost 1; bases outside the gene matches: 8. The V gene's germline CDR1 is SEHNR and CDR2 FQNEAQ (reference sequence). This CDR3 spans 16 amino acids. In DNA form, the CDR3 reads TGTGCCAGCAGCTTCACGAACGACAGGGCCCAAGAGACCCAGTACTTC. It specifies CASSFTNDRAQETQYF.

The chain recombines TRBV5-1 with TRBJ1-1; TRBD1 might be the D (5 bases). Germline V gene sequence: CDR1 SGHRS, CDR2 YFSETQ. The CDR3 is made up of 15 amino acids. The ends were cut back, 6 bases at V and 1 base at J, with 16 bases in the middle. The CDR3 protein is CASTTHPTGNTEAFF. CDR3 bases: TGCGCCAGCACCACCCACCCAACAGGGAACACTGAAGCTTTCTTT.

J is TRBJ2-2 and V is TRBV5-1, with TRBD2 matching 7 bases. The CDR3 runs 15 residues. The germline V gene has CDR1 SGHRS and CDR2 YFSETQ. V lost 2 bases to trimming and J lost 2 bases; unmatched junction nucleotides: 3. The CDR3 nucleotides are TGCGCCAGCAGCTTAGGCGGGAGAAACACCGGGGAGCTGTTTTTT. This sequence encodes CASSLGGRNTGELFF.

This clone appeared a single time. This chain connects TRBV30 to TRBJ2-7; 9 nucleotides align to TRBD2. The V gene's germline CDR1 is GTSNPN and CDR2 SVGIG (reference sequence). This CDR3 region has 15 residues. With 3 bases clipped from V and 3 bases from J, the junction kept 9 bases outside the gene matches. Here the CDR3 reads CAWRPRLAALYEQYF. Here the CDR3 DNA reads TGTGCCTGGAGGCCCCGACTAGCGGCCCTCTACGAGCAGTACTTC. The complete variable domain, with remaining parts taken from reference TRBV30 and TRBJ2-7, reads SQTIHQWPATLVQPVGSPLSLECTVEGTSNPNLYWYRQAAGRGLQLLFYSVGIGQISSEVPQNLSASRPQDRQFILSSKKLLLSDSGFYLCAWRPRLAALYEQYFGPGTRLTVT.

CDR3 sequence (DNA): TGTGCCAGCAGTTTCGCGGGACAGAGGTACAATGAGCAGTTCTTC. This translates into CASSFAGQRYNEQFF. This chain joins TRBV27 and TRBJ2-1, with TRBD1 as a possible D gene (7 bases). The V gene lost 3 bases and the J gene lost 4 bases, with 13 bases spanning the gap. CDR1 and CDR2 from the germline V gene are MNHEY and SMNVEV (reference sequence). The CDR3 has 15 residues.

The chain is built from TRBV7-9 and TRBJ2-5; no clear D. The CDR3 spans 13 residues. Deletions cut 4 bases from V and 4 bases from J, with 10 bases between. Germline-derived CDR1 and CDR2 are SEHNR and FQNEAQ (reference sequence). DNA for the CDR3: TGTGCCAGCAGCTCCGGGTATGGAGAGACCCAGTACTTC. This codes for CASSSGYGETQYF.

The CDR3 loop is CASSPSAGGSGELFF. CDR3 DNA sequence: TGTGCCAGCAGCCCAAGCGCGGGAGGGTCCGGGGAGCTGTTTTTT. V gene TRBV7-2 combines with J gene TRBJ2-2; TRBD2 matches at 9 bases. Germline V gene sequence: CDR1 SGHTA, CDR2 FQGNSA. The CDR3 totals 15 residues. V lost 5 bases and J lost 6; bases outside the gene matches: 7.

This clone was observed a few times. The V and J genes are TRBV27 and TRBJ1-6; D unclear. Trimming pared 2 bases from V and 10 bases from J, leaving 12 bases between. CDR1 and CDR2 from the germline V gene are MNHEY and SMNVEV (reference sequence). The length of the CDR3 is 14 residues. This CDR3 reads CASSLGGSGSPLHF. CDR3 DNA: TGTGCCAGCAGTTTAGGAGGGTCCGGATCACCCCTCCACTTT.

The chain has TRBV6-5 and TRBJ1-5; perhaps TRBD1 as D (6 bases). Trimming removed 6 bases from V and 4 bases from J, with 13 bases in between. Germline CDR1 and CDR2: MNHEY and SVGAGI. The CDR3 sequence is 14 residues long. CDR3 sequence: CASSLDRSNQPQHF. Here the CDR3 DNA reads TGTGCCAGCAGCCTCGACAGGTCTAATCAGCCCCAGCATTTT.

The chain combines TRBV29-1 with TRBJ2-5; D might be TRBD2 (6 bases). The germline gives CDR1 SQVTM, CDR2 ANQGSEA. Trimming took off 3 bases at V and 0 bases at J, with 23 bases between the two ends. The CDR3 length is 18 residues. CDR3 loop: CSVDGPAMEGTYQETQYF. The CDR3 nucleotides are TGCAGCGTTGACGGTCCCGCGATGGAGGGAACGTACCAAGAGACCCAGTACTTC.

The chain employs TRBV7-9 and TRBJ2-7; TRBD2 matches at 7 bases. V lost 5 bases to trimming and J lost 3 bases; unmatched junction nucleotides: 10. The germline CDR1 and CDR2 sequences are SEHNR and FQNEAQ (reference sequence). The CDR3 sequence is 15 residues long. CDR3 protein: CASSPPPGTNYEQYF. Here the CDR3 DNA reads TGTGCCAGCAGCCCACCCCCCGGGACTAACTACGAGCAGTACTTC.

J is TRBJ2-3 and V is TRBV5-5; the D gene is possibly TRBD2 (5 bases). V was pared by 4 bases and J by 0 bases, with 15 bases between. This CDR3 is built from 16 residues. CDR1 and CDR2 (germline): SGHKS, YYEKEE (reference sequence). CDR3 in DNA: TGTGCCAGCAGCCCCGGCGGGTCCCCTAGCACAGATACGCAGTATTTT. Protein sequence: CASSPGGSPSTDTQYF.

The chain recombines TRBV11-2 with TRBJ1-1, with TRBD1 identical over 7 bases. Looked up from germline, CDR1 is SGHAT and CDR2 is FQNNGV. This CDR3 is 14 amino acids long. The trim removed 5 bases at V and 3 bases at J, leaving 6 bases unmatched. The CDR3 DNA sequence: TGTGCCAGCAGCGGGGCAGGGGGATACACTGAAGCTTTCTTT. Protein: CASSGAGGYTEAFF. Drawing the rest from reference TRBV11-2 and TRBJ1-1, the complete variable domain is EAGVAQSPRYKIIEKRQSVAFWCNPISGHATLYWYQQILGQGPKLLIQFQNNGVVDDSQLPKDRFSAERLKGVDSTLKIQPAKLEDSAVYLCASSGAGGYTEAFFGQGTRLTVV.

This rearrangement joins TRBV7-9 to TRBJ2-7, with 12 bases aligning to TRBD2. V gave up 5 bases and J gave up 3 bases; unmatched junction bases: 5. The CDR3 contains 15 residues. The germline V gene has CDR1 SEHNR and CDR2 FQNEAQ (reference sequence). The CDR3 DNA reads as TGTGCCAGCAGCCCCGGACTAGCGGGGCTCTACGAGCAGTACTTC. This codes for CASSPGLAGLYEQYF.

V is TRBV24-1 and J is TRBJ2-3; weak D call: TRBD2 (5 bases). The CDR3 runs 14 residues. The ends were cut back, 2 bases at V and 0 bases at J, with 5 bases in the middle. From germline, CDR1 is KGHDR and CDR2 SFDVKD. The CDR3 coding sequence is TGTGCCACCAGTGATTGGACTAGCACAGATACGCAGTATTTT. This sequence encodes CATSDWTSTDTQYF.